Sequencing of this T cell receptor beta chain was carried out in a study of T cells expressing NK-cell markers. TCRdb reprocessed the 5' RACE reads; each CDR3 protein has one entry and no DNA is given. This sample contains about 190,000 distinct CDR3 sequences. Sequenced material: blood T cells: a sorted CD56 or NKG2C T cell subset, CD4+ or CD8+ T cells, or bulk PBMC T cells (not recorded which). This sequence originates from a man aged 18-75 years in good health.

The CDR3 protein is CSVEGRADEQYF. The gene calls are TRBV29-1 and TRBJ2-7; TCRdb's D call of TRBD1 is untestable without DNA. The germline V gene has CDR1 SQVTM and CDR2 ANQGSEA. The CDR3 runs to 12 residues.